These 10 T cell receptor beta chains share one sample of origin, sequenced in a study of T cell responses to AZD1222 COVID-19 vaccine. Repertoires were generated with immunoSEQ multiplex PCR, while TCRdb's copy carries only in-frame clones and drops some. The table includes 100,000 to 150,000 clones, under 90% detected once. The sample consisted of peripheral blood, taken on day 0 of AZD1222 vaccination. The receptors originated from an adult in good health.

The chain uses TRBV5-4 and TRBJ2-1; D call uncertain. Trimming removed 0 bases at V and 8 bases at J, with 12 bases between. Germline CDR1 SGHNT, CDR2 YYREEE (reference sequence). This CDR3 has 14 amino acids. DNA for the CDR3: TGTGCCAGCAGCTTGGAGCTCCCTAACGATGAGCAGTTCTTC. Translation gives CASSLELPNDEQFF.

The chain joins TRBV11-2 to TRBJ2-1, with 10 bases matching TRBD1. CDR1 and CDR2 from the germline V gene are SGHAT and FQNNGV. The ends lost 4 bases at V and 4 bases at J; junction bases unmatched: 7. The CDR3 has 16 amino acids. CDR3: CASSSLTGGVYNEQFF. Written as DNA, the CDR3 is TGTGCCAGCAGCTCTTTGACAGGGGGCGTGTACAATGAGCAGTTCTTC.

The chain is built from TRBV5-1 and TRBJ1-4, with 9 bases identical to TRBD1. This CDR3 has 17 amino acids. V was clipped by 4 bases and J by 8 bases; unmatched bases: 15. From germline, CDR1 is SGHRS and CDR2 YFSETQ. CDR3 DNA: TGCGCCAGCAGCCGGGCGGGAACAGGGGGCGCCCCCGAAAAACTGTTTTTT. Its protein is CASSRAGTGGAPEKLFF.

The sample holds one count of this clone. The V and J genes are TRBV2 and TRBJ1-3; no clear D gene. The germline V gene has CDR1 SNHLY and CDR2 FYNNEI. The CDR3 loop spans 14 amino acids. The germline V and J ends were trimmed by 4 bases and 0 bases, with 7 bases remaining between them. CDR3 in DNA: TGTGCCAGCAGTGGCTCCGACTCTGGAAACACCATATATTTT. It is translated as CASSGSDSGNTIYF. The full variable domain, completed using reference TRBV2 and TRBJ1-3, is EPEVTQTPSHQVTQMGQEVILRCVPISNHLYFYWYRQILGQKVEFLVSFYNNEISEKSEIFDDQFSVERPDGSNFTLKIRSTKLEDSAMYFCASSGSDSGNTIYFGEGSWLTVV.

V gene TRBV11-2 combines with J gene TRBJ1-4; D uncertain. Germline V lookup: CDR1 SGHAT, CDR2 FQNNGV. This CDR3 is 17 amino acids long. Deletions cut 4 bases from V and 2 bases from J, with 17 bases between. CDR3 region: CASSSSSVGQTNEKLFF. CDR3 in DNA: TGTGCCAGCAGCTCCAGTAGCGTTGGGCAGACTAATGAAAAACTGTTTTTT.

The chain is built from TRBV10-2 and TRBJ1-3, with D unclear. Germline V gene sequence: CDR1 WSHSY, CDR2 SAAADI. Between the trimmed V and J ends, which lost 0 bases and 3 bases, there was a span of 0 bases. The CDR3 is made up of 12 amino acids. The CDR3: CASSESGNTIYF. CDR3 DNA sequence: TGCGCCAGCAGTGAGTCTGGAAACACCATATATTTT.

V gene TRBV9 combines with J gene TRBJ1-6; 7 bases are shared with TRBD1. The CDR3 length is 15 residues. Looked up from germline, CDR1 is SGDLS and CDR2 is YYNGEE. V shed 3 bases, J shed 5 bases, and the junction held 5 bases outside the gene matches. CDR3 DNA sequence: TGTGCCAGCAGCGAATCAGGGGGTAATAATTCACCCCTCCACTTT. Its translation: CASSESGGNNSPLHF.

A few counts support this clone. The chain is built from TRBV11-2 and TRBJ1-1; 10 bases align to TRBD1. Germline CDR1 and CDR2: SGHAT and FQNNGV. J lost 1 base, V lost 8 bases, and 4 bases had no gene match. This CDR3 has 14 amino acids. CDR3 DNA: TGTGCCAGCCGTAGGGACAGGGGGAACACTGAAGCTTTCTTT. It specifies CASRRDRGNTEAFF.

J is TRBJ1-4 and V is TRBV7-9; TRBD1 aligns across 8 bases. CDR3 length: 14 amino acids. The V gene end was trimmed by 5 bases and the J gene end by 4 bases; junction bases not matched to a gene: 3. Germline-derived CDR1 and CDR2 are SEHNR and FQNEAQ (reference sequence). The CDR3 spells CASSPGQGNEKLFF. The CDR3 region has the DNA TGTGCCAGCAGCCCCGGACAGGGTAATGAAAAACTGTTTTTT.

The chain joins TRBV19 to TRBJ1-4; 7 nucleotides match TRBD1. Unmatched junction bases numbered 18, after V lost 6 bases and J lost 2 bases. Germline V gene sequence: CDR1 LNHDA, CDR2 SQIVND (reference sequence). The CDR3 runs to 19 residues. As DNA, the CDR3 is TGTGCCAGTAGCCAAAACAGGGGCGATCACCTGCGGACTAATGAAAAACTGTTTTTT. Its translation: CASSQNRGDHLRTNEKLFF.